The 21 T cell receptor beta chains presented below share a single source sample, sequenced in a study of cytotoxic CD8 clonotypes in ibrutinib-treated CLL. Here immunoSEQ multiplex PCR was the method, and the copy in TCRdb shows in-frame clones only, minus some. The table has roughly 63,000 clones, roughly 57% seen once. The sample was PBMCs, taken after 12 months of ibrutinib treatment. Receptors were obtained from a human donor with chronic lymphocytic leukemia.

The V gene is TRBV6-1, the J gene TRBJ1-2; 7 positions match TRBD1. From germline, CDR1 is MNHNS and CDR2 SASEGT. The V gene end was trimmed by 3 bases and the J gene end by 5 bases; junction bases not matched to a gene: 9. The CDR3 loop spans 15 amino acids. For the CDR3, the DNA is TGTGCCAGCAGTGAGGTGGGAGGGGGCGCTTATGGCTACACCTTC. Protein sequence: CASSEVGGGAYGYTF.

On this clone: This is likely a read error, given that the CDR3 carries no conserved phenylalanine or tryptophan at its end. No DNA is shown, since the ends of the CDR3 on it are uncertain; the CDR3 is the one TCRdb lists. V gene TRBV30 combines with J gene TRBJ2-7; the table names TRBD2, a call not compared with the DNA. Germline CDR1 reads GTSNPN; CDR2 reads SVGIG (reference sequence). The CDR3 spans 9 amino acids, including both terminal residues. CDR3 protein: CAWNWRNLL.

V is TRBV6-5 and J is TRBJ2-1; unclear D gene. Germline CDR1 is MNHEY and CDR2 is SVGAGI. The length of the CDR3 is 14 residues. The V gene lost 5 bases and the J gene lost 6 bases, with 14 bases spanning the gap. The CDR3 loop reads CASSPLPPANEQFF. The CDR3 nucleotides are TGTGCCAGCAGTCCGCTACCCCCGGCCAATGAGCAGTTCTTC.

This clone was detected only once. The rearrangement uses TRBV4-1 and TRBJ2-3; 8 nucleotides align to TRBD2. The germline gives CDR1 MGHRA, CDR2 YSYEKL. This CDR3 has 16 amino acids. The V and J ends lost 1 base and 3 bases, in that order; junction bases with no gene match: 6. DNA for the CDR3: TGCGCCAGCAGCCAAGCCGGGGGGGCGTGGACAGATACGCAGTATTTT. This gives the protein CASSQAGGAWTDTQYF.

A few counts support this clone. A junction boundary mismatches the germline segment, possibly from a read error. The chain combines TRBV6-1 with TRBJ1-2; D is unclear. Germline loops: CDR1 MNHNS, CDR2 SASEGT. The CDR3 runs to 17 residues. The CDR3 nucleotides are TGTGCCATCAGTGAGTCGGGCGGGAAGCCGACTAACTATGGCTACACCTTC. This translates into CAISESGGKPTNYGYTF.

V is TRBV5-1 and J is TRBJ2-2; possibly TRBD1 or TRBD2 for D (6 bases each). This CDR3 comprises 17 residues. V was shortened by 7 bases and J by 6 bases, with 25 bases between the two germline ends. Germline V gene sequence: CDR1 SGHRS, CDR2 YFSETQ. The CDR3 bases are TGCGCCAGCGGCCCTAATACAGGGAGGTTGGGATCCGGGGAGCTGTTTTTT. Residues: CASGPNTGRLGSGELFF. The entire variable domain, with the rest obtained from reference TRBV5-1 and TRBJ2-2, is as follows: KAGVTQTPRYLIKTRGQQVTLSCSPISGHRSVSWYQQTPGQGLQFLFEYFSETQRNKGNFPGRFSGRQFSNSRSEMNVSTLELGDSALYLCASGPNTGRLGSGELFFGEGSRLTVL.

This chain joins TRBV6-4 and TRBJ2-1; D is unclear. This CDR3 is 8 amino acids long. CDR1 MRHNA and CDR2 SNTAGT come from the germline V gene. The germline V and J ends were trimmed by 7 bases and 8 bases, with 0 bases remaining between them. The CDR3 spells CASNEQFF. In DNA, the CDR3 is TGTGCCAGCAATGAGCAGTTCTTC.

This clone was detected a few times. V and J are TRBV27 and TRBJ2-3; the match to TRBD2 covers 8 bases. Germline V gene sequence: CDR1 MNHEY, CDR2 SMNVEV (reference sequence). Trimming cost V 2 bases and J 5 bases; bases outside gene matches: 9. CDR3 size: 16 residues. Here the CDR3 reads CASSLLYGGAGDTQYF. The CDR3 DNA reads as TGTGCCAGCAGTTTACTATACGGGGGGGCCGGAGATACGCAGTATTTT.

In its sample, this clone was seen once. The V gene is TRBV2, the J gene TRBJ1-2; TRBD1 might be the D (5 bases). V lost 3 bases, J lost 5 bases, and 13 bases lay in between. Germline V gene lookup returns CDR1 SNHLY and CDR2 FYNNEI. The CDR3 length is 14 residues. CDR3 sequence (DNA): TGTGCCAGCAGTGAGGGGCTTCTCTATTATGGCTACACCTTC. Its protein product is CASSEGLLYYGYTF.

This clone was picked up a small number of times. The CDR3 spells CASGRDRGYEQYV. DNA of the CDR3: TGTGCCAGCGGCAGGGACAGGGGCTACGAGCAGTACGTC. This rearrangement joins TRBV2 to TRBJ2-7; 10 nucleotides match TRBD1. This CDR3 comprises 13 residues. The germline CDR1 and CDR2 sequences are SNHLY and FYNNEI. V gave up 8 bases and J gave up 3 bases; unmatched junction bases: 4.

This clone was counted ten times or more. CDR3 DNA sequence: TGCGCCAGCAGCCAAGGTAGGTCCGGGACAGGGGACCTGAACACCGGGGAGCTGTTTTTT. The encoded protein is CASSQGRSGTGDLNTGELFF. V is TRBV4-1 and J is TRBJ2-2, with 10 positions matching TRBD1. The V gene end was trimmed by 1 base and the J gene end by 1 base; junction bases not matched to a gene: 12. The CDR3 has 20 residues. Germline CDR1 is MGHRA and CDR2 is YSYEKL.

Points on this clone: A single base is all that separates this from a far larger clone, so a read error is likely. This sequence joins TRBV4-2 and TRBJ2-3, with 11 nucleotides matching TRBD1. This CDR3 contains 15 residues. Germline CDR1 reads LGHNA; CDR2 reads YNFKEQ. V was pared by 1 base and J by 4 bases, with 1 base of the junction left unmatched. CDR3 in DNA: TGTGCCAGCAGCCAAGTGGGACAGGGGGCAGATACGCAGTATTTT. Translated, it gives CASSQVGQGADTQYF.

The rearrangement uses TRBV5-1 and TRBJ2-7; D is perhaps TRBD1 or TRBD2 (5 bases each). The CDR3 runs 16 residues. Per the germline V gene, CDR1 is SGHRS and CDR2 is YFSETQ. The V end was cut by 1 base, the J end by 2 bases, with 16 bases between. The CDR3 spells CASSLLATRGPYEQYF. CDR3 nucleotide sequence: TGCGCCAGCAGCTTGCTGGCGACAAGGGGACCCTACGAGCAGTACTTC.

This chain connects TRBV28 to TRBJ1-1; 7 bases line up with TRBD1. The V gene end was trimmed by 2 bases and the J gene end by 6 bases; junction bases not matched to a gene: 6. The CDR3 loop spans 14 amino acids. Germline V gene data show CDR1 as MDHEN and CDR2 as SYDVKM. CDR3 in amino acids: CASSLGGTVAEAFF. CDR3 DNA: TGTGCCAGCAGTTTAGGAGGGACAGTCGCTGAAGCTTTCTTT.

The V call is TRBV18, the J call TRBJ2-6, with TRBD1 matching over 7 bases. Germline loops: CDR1 KGHSH, CDR2 LQKENI. Germline trimming cut 4 bases from V and 1 base from J; bases unmatched to any gene: 4. The CDR3 sequence is 16 residues long. In DNA, the CDR3 is TGTGCCAGCTCACAGGGGGCGCCGTCTGGGGCCAACGTCCTGACTTTC. Encoded protein: CASSQGAPSGANVLTF.

This clone appeared a few times. The chain combines TRBV7-7 with TRBJ2-2, with D unclear. CDR3 length: 14 residues. In germline, CDR1 is SSHAT, CDR2 FNYEAQ (reference sequence). V was pared by 5 bases and J by 3 bases, with 10 bases between. CDR3 region: CASSPITDTGELFF. The CDR3 DNA is TGTGCCAGCAGCCCCATAACGGACACCGGGGAGCTGTTTTTT. Complete variable domain (other parts from reference TRBV7-7 and TRBJ2-2): GAGVSQSPRYKVTKRGQDVTLRCDPISSHATLYWYQQALGQGPEFLTYFNYEAQPDKSGLPSDRFSAERPEGSISTLTIQRTEQRDSAMYRCASSPITDTGELFFGEGSRLTVL.

Many counts were recorded for this clone. The chain combines TRBV6-5 with TRBJ2-1, with a possible D match to TRBD2 (5 bases). Germline CDR1 is MNHEY and CDR2 is SVGAGI. The CDR3 consists of 14 residues. The germline V and J ends were trimmed by 0 bases and 9 bases, with 12 bases remaining between them. The CDR3 region is CASSYSISGGEQFF. DNA of the CDR3: TGTGCCAGCAGTTACTCGATATCCGGAGGTGAGCAGTTCTTC.

This clone was seen a handful of times. This sequence joins TRBV5-1 and TRBJ2-7; TRBD2 matches at 9 bases. J gave up 1 base and V 0 bases, and 5 bases lay outside the gene matches. CDR3 size: 16 residues. Germline assignment: CDR1 SGHRS and CDR2 YFSETQ. CDR3 DNA sequence: TGCGCCAGCAGCTTGGCGTCTAGCGGGGTGTCCTACGAGCAGTACTTC. It yields the protein CASSLASSGVSYEQYF.

The chain links TRBV2 to TRBJ1-1, with TRBD1 as a possible D gene (5 bases). Per the germline V gene, CDR1 is SNHLY and CDR2 is FYNNEI. The CDR3 totals 16 residues. Trimming stripped 4 bases from V and 4 bases from J, with 19 bases between. The CDR3 DNA is TGTGCCAGCAGTGCGCGAACTCCTCAGGGCGGCACTGAAGCTTTCTTT. Its translation: CASSARTPQGGTEAFF.

The V gene is TRBV2, the J gene TRBJ2-2; D may be TRBD1 (5 bases). The germline CDR1 and CDR2 sequences are SNHLY and FYNNEI. The CDR3 consists of 15 residues. Trimming left V 2 bases short and J 1 base short, with 8 bases between. DNA for the CDR3: TGTGCCAGCAGTGAACTCGGACAGAACACCGGGGAGCTGTTTTTT. It encodes CASSELGQNTGELFF.

The V call is TRBV6-5, the J call TRBJ2-2; D not certain. Trimming pared 2 bases from V and 7 bases from J, leaving 5 bases between. The length of the CDR3 is 12 residues. Germline V gene data show CDR1 as MNHEY and CDR2 as SVGAGI. The CDR3 coding sequence is TGTGCCAGCAGTTACCGCGGCGGGGAGCTGTTTTTT. Translating it yields CASSYRGGELFF.